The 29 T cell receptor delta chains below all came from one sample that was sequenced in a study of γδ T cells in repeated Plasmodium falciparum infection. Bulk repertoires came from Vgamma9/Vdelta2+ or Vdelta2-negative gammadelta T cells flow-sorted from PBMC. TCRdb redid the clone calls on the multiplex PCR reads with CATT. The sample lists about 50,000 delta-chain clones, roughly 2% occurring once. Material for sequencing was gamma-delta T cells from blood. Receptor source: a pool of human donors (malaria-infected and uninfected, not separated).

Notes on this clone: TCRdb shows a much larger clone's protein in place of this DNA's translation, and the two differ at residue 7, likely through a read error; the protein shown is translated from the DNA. The CDR3 nucleotides are TGTGCCTGTGACACGAGAGAACTGGGGGATGACAAACTCATCTTT. Translating it yields CACDTRELGDDKLIF. This chain joins TRDV2 and TRDJ1; TRDD3 matches 10 bases. Assignment of the J gene here rests on matching the DNA to germline, because TCRdb gives none. After removal of 1 base from V and 8 bases from J, the junction contained 9 bases not matched to a gene. Germline assignment: CDR1 GEAIGNYY and CDR2 EKD. The CDR3 consists of 15 residues.

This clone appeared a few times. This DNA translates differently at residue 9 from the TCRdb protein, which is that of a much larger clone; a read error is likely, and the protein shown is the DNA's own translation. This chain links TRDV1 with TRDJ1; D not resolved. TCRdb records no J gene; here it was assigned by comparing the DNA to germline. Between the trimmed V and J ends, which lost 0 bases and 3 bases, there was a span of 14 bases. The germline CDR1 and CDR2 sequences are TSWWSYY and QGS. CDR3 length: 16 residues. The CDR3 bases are TGTGCTCTTGGGGAACTCCATTACAGGCTGTCCGATAAACTCATCTTT. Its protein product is CALGELHYRLSDKLIF.

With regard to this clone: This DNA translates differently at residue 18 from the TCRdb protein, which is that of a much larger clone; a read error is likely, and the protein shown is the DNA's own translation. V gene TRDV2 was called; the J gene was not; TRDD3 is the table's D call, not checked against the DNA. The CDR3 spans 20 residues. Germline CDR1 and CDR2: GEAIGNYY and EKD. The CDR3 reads CACDTGTTLRWGIHSDKPIF. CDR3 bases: TGTGCCTGTGACACCGGCACCACTCTTAGGTGGGGGATACATAGCGATAAACCCATCTTT.

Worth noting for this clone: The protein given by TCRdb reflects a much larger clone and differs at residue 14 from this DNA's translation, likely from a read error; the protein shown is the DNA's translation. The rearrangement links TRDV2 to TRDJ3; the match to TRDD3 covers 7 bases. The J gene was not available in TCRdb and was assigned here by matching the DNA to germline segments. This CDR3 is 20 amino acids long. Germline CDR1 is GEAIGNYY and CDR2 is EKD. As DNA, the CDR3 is TGTGCCTGTGACCTTACTGGGGATGCCCGGAGCTCCTGGAACACCCGACAGATGTTTTTC. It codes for CACDLTGDARSSWNTRQMFF.

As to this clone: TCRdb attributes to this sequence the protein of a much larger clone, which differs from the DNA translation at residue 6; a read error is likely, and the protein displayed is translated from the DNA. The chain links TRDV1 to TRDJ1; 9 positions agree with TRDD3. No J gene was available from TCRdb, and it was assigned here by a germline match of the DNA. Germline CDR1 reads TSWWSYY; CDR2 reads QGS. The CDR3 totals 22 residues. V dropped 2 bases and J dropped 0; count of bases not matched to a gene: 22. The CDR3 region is CALGEVALYIWGISFNTDKLIF. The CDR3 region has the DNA TGTGCTCTTGGGGAAGTGGCCCTCTATATCTGGGGGATTTCGTTTAACACCGATAAACTCATCTTT.

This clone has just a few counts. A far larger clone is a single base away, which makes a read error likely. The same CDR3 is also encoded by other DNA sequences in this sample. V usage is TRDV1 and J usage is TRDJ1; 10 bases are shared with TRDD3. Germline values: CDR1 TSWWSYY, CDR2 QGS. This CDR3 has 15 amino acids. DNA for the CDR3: TGTGCTCTTGCAACTGGGGGATCGAGCACCGACAAACTCATCTTT. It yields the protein CALATGGSSTDKLIF.

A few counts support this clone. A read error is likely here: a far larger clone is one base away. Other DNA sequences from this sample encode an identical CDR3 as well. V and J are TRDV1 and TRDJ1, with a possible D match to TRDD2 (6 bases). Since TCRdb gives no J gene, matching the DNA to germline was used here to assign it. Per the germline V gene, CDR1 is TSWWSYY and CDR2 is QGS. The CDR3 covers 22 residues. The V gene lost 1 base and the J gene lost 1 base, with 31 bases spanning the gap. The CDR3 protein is CALGEPRPFPRRSLPSTDKLIF. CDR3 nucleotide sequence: TGTGCTCTTGGGGAACCCCGTCCCTTCCCGCGCAGGTCCCTACCGTCCACCGATAAACTCATCTTT.

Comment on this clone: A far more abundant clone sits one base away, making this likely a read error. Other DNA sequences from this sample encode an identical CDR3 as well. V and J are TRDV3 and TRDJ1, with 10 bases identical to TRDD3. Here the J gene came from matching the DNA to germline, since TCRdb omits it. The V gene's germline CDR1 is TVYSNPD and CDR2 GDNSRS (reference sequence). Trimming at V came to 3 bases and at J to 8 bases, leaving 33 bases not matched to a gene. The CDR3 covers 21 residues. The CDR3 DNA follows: TGTGCCTTCCAAACTCCCTTCCTCTTCCTTTCGCCTTGGGGGATACTGGGGAAACTCATCTTT. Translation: CAFQTPFLFLSPWGILGKLIF.

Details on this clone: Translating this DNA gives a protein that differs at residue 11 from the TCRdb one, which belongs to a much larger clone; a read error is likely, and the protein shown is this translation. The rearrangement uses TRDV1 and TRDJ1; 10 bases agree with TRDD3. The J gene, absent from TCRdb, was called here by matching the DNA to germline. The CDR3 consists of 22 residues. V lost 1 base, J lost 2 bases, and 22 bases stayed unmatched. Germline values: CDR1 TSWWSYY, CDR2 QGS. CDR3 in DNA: TGTGCTCTTGGGGAACCCCCGGGATTCATACAGGGGGATACGGTTCGTACCGATAAACTCATCTTT. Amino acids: CALGEPPGFIQGDTVRTDKLIF.

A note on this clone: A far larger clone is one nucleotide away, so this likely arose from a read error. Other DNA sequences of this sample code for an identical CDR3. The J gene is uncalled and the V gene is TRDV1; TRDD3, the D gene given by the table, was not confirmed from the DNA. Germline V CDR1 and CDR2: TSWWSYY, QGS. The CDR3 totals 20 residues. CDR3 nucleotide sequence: TGTGCTCTTGGGGCCTTCCCCCTCCTTCCTAACTGGGAACACACCGATAAACTCATCTTC. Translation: CALGAFPLLPNWEHTDKLIF.

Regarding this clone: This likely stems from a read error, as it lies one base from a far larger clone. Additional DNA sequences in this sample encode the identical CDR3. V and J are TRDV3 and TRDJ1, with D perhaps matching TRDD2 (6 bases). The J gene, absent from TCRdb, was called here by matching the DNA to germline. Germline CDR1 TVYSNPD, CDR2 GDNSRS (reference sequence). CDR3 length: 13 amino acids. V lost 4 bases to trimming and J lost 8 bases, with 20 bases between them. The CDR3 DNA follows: TGTGCCTCCACGGCCTTCCGGGGCGACAAACTCATCTTT. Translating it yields CASTAFRGDKLIF.

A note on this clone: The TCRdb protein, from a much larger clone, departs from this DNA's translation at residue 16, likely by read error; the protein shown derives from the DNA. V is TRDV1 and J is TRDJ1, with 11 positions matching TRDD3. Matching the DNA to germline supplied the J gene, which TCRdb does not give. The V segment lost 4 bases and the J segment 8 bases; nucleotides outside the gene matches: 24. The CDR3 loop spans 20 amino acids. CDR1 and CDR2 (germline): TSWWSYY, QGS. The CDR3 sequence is CALGGAFLGDTTRRVEKLIF. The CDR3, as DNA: TGTGCTCTTGGGGGAGCCTTCCTGGGGGATACAACGAGGCGGGTCGAGAAACTCATCTTT.

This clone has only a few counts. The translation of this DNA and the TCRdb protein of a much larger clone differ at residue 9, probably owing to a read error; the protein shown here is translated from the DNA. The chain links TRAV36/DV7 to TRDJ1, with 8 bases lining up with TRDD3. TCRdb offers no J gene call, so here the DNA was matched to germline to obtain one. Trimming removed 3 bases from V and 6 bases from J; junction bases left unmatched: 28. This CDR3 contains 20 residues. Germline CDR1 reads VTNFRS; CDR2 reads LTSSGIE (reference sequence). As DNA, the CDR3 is TGTGCTGTGGCTCGCTGGGATTCCCACGGGGCTACTGGGGGTCGAAATAAACTCATCTTT. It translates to CAVARWDSHGATGGRNKLIF.

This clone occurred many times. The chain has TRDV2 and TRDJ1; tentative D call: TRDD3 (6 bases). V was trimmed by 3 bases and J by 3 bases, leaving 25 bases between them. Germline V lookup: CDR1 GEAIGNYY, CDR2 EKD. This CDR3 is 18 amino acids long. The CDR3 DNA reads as TGTGCCTGTGACCCGTTAGGGGATCGGGACGGTGTGCCCGATAAACTCATCTTT. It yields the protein CACDPLGDRDGVPDKLIF.

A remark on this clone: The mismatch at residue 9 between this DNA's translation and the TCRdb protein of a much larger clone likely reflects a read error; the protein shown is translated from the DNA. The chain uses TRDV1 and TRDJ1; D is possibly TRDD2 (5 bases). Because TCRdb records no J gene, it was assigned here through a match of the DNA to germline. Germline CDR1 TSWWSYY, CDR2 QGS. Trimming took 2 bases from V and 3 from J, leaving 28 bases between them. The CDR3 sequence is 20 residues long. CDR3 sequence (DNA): TGTGCTCTTGGGGAAACCTACAGGCAGGCTTGGACATTCCGCCCCGATAAACTCATCTTT. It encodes CALGETYRQAWTFRPDKLIF.

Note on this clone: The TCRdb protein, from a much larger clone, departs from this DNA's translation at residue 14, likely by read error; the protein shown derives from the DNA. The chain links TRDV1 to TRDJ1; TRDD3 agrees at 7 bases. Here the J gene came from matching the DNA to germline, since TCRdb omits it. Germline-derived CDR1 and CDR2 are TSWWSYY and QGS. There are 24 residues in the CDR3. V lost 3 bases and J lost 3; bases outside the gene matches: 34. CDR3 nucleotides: TGTGCTCTTGGGGACCGACACGCTAATGTTCGAAATTACCAGGGGATATTGCGCGCCGATAAACTCATCTTT. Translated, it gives CALGDRHANVRNYQGILRADKLIF.

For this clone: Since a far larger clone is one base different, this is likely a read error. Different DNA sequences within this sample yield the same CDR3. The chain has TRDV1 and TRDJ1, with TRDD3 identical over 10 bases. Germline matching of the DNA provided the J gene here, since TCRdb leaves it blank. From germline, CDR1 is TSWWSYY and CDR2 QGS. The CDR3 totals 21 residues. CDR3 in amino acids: CALGGGAFHLYWGIRAPKLIF. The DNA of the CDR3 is TGTGCCCTTGGGGGCGGGGCCTTCCATCTATACTGGGGGATTCGTGCCCCTAAACTCATCTTT.

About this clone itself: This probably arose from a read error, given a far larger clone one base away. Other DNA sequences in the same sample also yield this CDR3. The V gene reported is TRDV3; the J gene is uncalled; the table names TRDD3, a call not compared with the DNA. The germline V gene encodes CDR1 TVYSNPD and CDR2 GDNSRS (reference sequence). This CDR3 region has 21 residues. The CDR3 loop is CAWGGLTILGDKGADTDKLIF. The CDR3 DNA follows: TGTGCCTGGGGGGGTCTTACCATACTGGGGGATAAGGGTGCGGACACCGATAAGCTCATCTTT.

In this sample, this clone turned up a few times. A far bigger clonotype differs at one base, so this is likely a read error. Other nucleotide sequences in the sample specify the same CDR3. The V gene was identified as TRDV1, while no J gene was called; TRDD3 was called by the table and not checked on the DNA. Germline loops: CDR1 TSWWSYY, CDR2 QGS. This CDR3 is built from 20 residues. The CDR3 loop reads CALGDLSRGRLWTGGCRLIF. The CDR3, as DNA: TGTGCTCTTGGGGACCTAAGTAGGGGGCGTTTATGGACTGGAGGATGTAGGCTCATCTTT.

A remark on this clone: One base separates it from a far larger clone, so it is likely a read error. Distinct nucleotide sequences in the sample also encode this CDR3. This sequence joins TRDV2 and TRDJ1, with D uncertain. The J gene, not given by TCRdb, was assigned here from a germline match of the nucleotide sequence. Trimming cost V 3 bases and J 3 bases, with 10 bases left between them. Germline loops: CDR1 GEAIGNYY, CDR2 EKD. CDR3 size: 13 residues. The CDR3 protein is CACDALSSDKLIF. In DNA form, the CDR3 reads TGTGCCTGTGACGCCCTATCGTCCGATAAACTCATCTTT.

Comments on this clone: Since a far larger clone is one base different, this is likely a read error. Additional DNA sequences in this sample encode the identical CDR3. The CDR3 region is CALGEPPYAFLRWGGDHTDKLIF. CDR3 DNA: TGCGCTCTTGGGGAACCACCCTACGCCTTCCTACGCTGGGGGGGTGACCACACCGATAAACTCATCTTT. J is TRDJ1 and V is TRDV1; 9 positions match TRDD2. Assignment of the J gene here rests on matching the DNA to germline, because TCRdb gives none. This CDR3 has 23 residues. Germline values: CDR1 TSWWSYY, CDR2 QGS.

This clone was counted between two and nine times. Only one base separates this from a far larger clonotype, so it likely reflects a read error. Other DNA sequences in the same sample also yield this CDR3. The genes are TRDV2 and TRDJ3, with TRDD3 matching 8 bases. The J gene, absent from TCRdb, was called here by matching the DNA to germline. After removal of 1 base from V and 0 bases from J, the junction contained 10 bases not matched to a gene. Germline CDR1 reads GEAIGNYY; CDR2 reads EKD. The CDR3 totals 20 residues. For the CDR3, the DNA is TGTGCCTGTGACACGGGGGGACTGGGGGCCATCTCCTGGGACACCCGACAGATGTTTTTC. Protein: CACDTGGLGAISWDTRQMFF.

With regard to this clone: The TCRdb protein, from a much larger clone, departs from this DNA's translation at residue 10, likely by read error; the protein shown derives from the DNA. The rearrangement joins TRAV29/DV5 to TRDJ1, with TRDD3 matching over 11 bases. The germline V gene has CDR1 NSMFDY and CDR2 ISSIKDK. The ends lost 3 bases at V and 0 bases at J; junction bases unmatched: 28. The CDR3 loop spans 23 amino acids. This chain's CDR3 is CAAIFLLGGPGGYRFLYTDKLIF. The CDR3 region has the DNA TGTGCAGCAATATTCCTACTGGGGGGTCCTGGGGGATACCGATTTTTGTACACCGATAAACTCATCTTT.

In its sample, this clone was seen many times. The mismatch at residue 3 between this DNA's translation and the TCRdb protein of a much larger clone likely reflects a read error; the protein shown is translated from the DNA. The CDR3 loop is CATLSTGGQTAKVGVRYTDKLIF. The CDR3 DNA follows: TGTGCCACCCTCAGTACTGGGGGACAGACGGCGAAAGTGGGGGTGAGATACACCGATAAACTCATCTTT. The chain carries TRDV3 and TRDJ1; 9 nucleotides match TRDD3. TCRdb carries no J gene annotation; the J gene was assigned here by matching the DNA with germline. The CDR3 length is 23 residues. Germline CDR1 is TVYSNPD and CDR2 is GDNSRS (reference sequence). V shed 5 bases, J shed 0 bases, and the junction held 34 bases outside the gene matches.

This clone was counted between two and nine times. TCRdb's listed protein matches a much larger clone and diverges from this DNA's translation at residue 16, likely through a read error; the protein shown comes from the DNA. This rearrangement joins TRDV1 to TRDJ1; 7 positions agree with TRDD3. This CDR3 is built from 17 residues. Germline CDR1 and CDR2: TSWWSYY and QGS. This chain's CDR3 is CALGEPTHPSGGQKLTF. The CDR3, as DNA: TGTGCTCTTGGGGAACCAACTCATCCCTCTGGGGGCCAAAAACTCACCTTT.

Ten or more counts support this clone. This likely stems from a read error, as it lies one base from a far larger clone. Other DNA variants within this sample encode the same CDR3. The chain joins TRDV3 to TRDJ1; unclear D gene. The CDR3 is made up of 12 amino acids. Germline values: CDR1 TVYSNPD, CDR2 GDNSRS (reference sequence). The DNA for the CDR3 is TGTGCCTTTACAAGGAACACCGATAAGCTCATCTTT. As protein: CAFTRNTDKLIF.

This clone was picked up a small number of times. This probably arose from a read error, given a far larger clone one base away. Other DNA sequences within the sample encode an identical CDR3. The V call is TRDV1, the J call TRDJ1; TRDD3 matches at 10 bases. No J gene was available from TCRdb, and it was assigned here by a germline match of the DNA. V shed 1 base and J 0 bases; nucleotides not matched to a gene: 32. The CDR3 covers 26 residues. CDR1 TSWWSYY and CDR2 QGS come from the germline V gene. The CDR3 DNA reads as TGTGCTCTTGGGGAACGAACGATCGTCCTACCGATGAGAGGGGGATACGCCGTTTTATACACCGATAAACTCATCTTT. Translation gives CALGERTIVLPMRGGYAVLYTDKLIF.

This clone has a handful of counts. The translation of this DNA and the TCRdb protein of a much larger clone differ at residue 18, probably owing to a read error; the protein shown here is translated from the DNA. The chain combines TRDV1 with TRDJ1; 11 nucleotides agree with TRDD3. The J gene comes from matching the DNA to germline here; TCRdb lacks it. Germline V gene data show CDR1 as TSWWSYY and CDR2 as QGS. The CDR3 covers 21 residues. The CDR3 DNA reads TGTGCTCTTGGGGAAGGAACTTTATCCGTACTGGGGGATAGGGGCACCGATGAACTCATCTTT. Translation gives CALGEGTLSVLGDRGTDELIF.

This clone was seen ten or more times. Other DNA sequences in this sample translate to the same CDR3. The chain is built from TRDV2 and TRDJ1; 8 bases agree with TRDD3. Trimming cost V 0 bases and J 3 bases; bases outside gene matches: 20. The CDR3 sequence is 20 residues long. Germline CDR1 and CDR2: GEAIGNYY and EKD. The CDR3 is CACDTGTLLGAPGGPDKLIF. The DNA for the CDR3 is TGTGCCTGTGACACCGGTACCTTACTGGGGGCCCCCGGGGGACCCGATAAACTCATCTTT.